Included here is one TCR beta chain sequence, with context. Its specificity is unknown. It was with 60 Vbeta and 13 Jbeta primers that the PCR ran. Some clones are missing from TCRdb's copy, which holds only in-frame ones; the method was immunoSEQ multiplex PCR. The sample has about 160,000 clones. These data come from a study of cytomegalovirus exposure and HLA in healthy donors. Study-level information: In a previous analysis, around 120 million unique TCR beta sequences were found from 170 million or so T cells. Study-wide results and caveats: Later analysis associated a missense DCLRE1C variant with TCR beta V- and J-gene trimming. Analyses of presence and absence presupposed an approximately uniform sequencing depth across donors.

Sample: PBMCs. This clonotype was obtained from a woman aged 55-70 years in good health and CMV-seronegative.

The CDR3 here is CASRDRGNSGTEAFF. CDR3 nucleotides: TGTGCCAGCCGGGACAGGGGAAACTCTGGCACTGAAGCTTTCTTT. The chain is built from TRBV2 and TRBJ1-1; TRBD1 matches 10 bases. V trimming: 8 bases; J trimming: 4 bases; junction bases outside the gene matches: 10. Germline values: CDR1 SNHLY, CDR2 FYNNEI. The CDR3 spans 15 residues.